Listed below are T cell receptor beta chains from one sample, sequenced in a study of CD8 T cells in ankylosing spondylitis. TCRdb reprocessed the 5' RACE reads with MiXCR, giving one entry per CDR3 protein. The sample shows 250,000 or so distinct CDR3 sequences, over 15% of them seen only once. What was sequenced was blood, either unsorted or a sorted T cell fraction (not recorded which). The origin of the receptors is a male donor with ankylosing spondylitis or in good health (not recorded which). Each CDR3 is given with its conserved first and last residue. Fields, in order: V gene, J gene, clone size, D gene, CDR3 protein, CDR3 DNA. The D gene is left open where the match is weak. Not every row has a clone size; where given, it reads once, few, many or a size class.

TRBV6-1,TRBJ1-6,few,NA,CASSASSYNSPLHF,TGTGCCAGCAGTGCTAGCTCCTATAATTCACCCCTCCACTTT
TRBV20-1,TRBJ2-7,few,NA,CSAREPGVVTYEQYF,TGCAGTGCTAGAGAACCAGGGGTGGTCACCTACGAGCAGTACTTC
TRBV27,TRBJ2-1,few,NA,CASSPSNSYNEQFF,TGTGCCAGCTCCCCTAGCAACTCCTACAATGAGCAGTTCTTC
TRBV27,TRBJ2-1,NA,TRBD2,CASSLWSSGDNEQFF,TGTGCCAGCAGTTTATGGTCTAGCGGGGACAATGAGCAGTTCTTC
TRBV29-1,TRBJ2-7,few,NA,CSVEDSDKYEQYF,TGCAGCGTTGAAGATTCAGATAAGTACGAGCAGTACTTC
TRBV29-1,TRBJ2-7,NA,TRBD1,CSTRRTGGNEQYF,TGCAGCACGCGGAGGACAGGGGGCAACGAGCAGTACTTC
TRBV7-2,TRBJ2-1,NA,TRBD2,CASTLLAGGPNNEQFF,TGTGCCAGCACCCTACTAGCGGGAGGGCCGAACAATGAGCAGTTCTTC
TRBV6-1,TRBJ1-5,few,NA,CASSPDNLSNQPQHF,TGTGCCAGCAGTCCGGACAACCTTAGCAATCAGCCCCAGCATTTT
TRBV6-2/TRBV6-3,TRBJ2-3,NA,NA,CASSSTMFQGAESDTQYF,TGTGCCAGCAGTTCGACAATGTTTCAGGGCGCCGAGTCGGATACGCAGTATTTT
TRBV30,TRBJ2-7,many,NA,CAWSVPGLRYEQYF,TGTGCCTGGAGTGTACCGGGGCTAAGATACGAGCAGTACTTC
TRBV23-1,TRBJ2-5,NA,TRBD2,CASSQSWTRGETQYF,TGCGCCAGCAGTCAATCTTGGACTAGAGGCGAGACCCAGTACTTC
TRBV7-2,TRBJ2-1,NA,TRBD2,CASSIAGVSYNEQFF,TGTGCCAGCAGCATAGCGGGAGTATCCTACAATGAGCAGTTCTTC
TRBV7-8,TRBJ2-7,NA,NA,CASSLVDYEQYF,TGTGCCAGCAGCTTAGTGGATTACGAGCAGTACTTC
TRBV4-3,TRBJ1-1,NA,NA,CASSQEIGGWGTEAFF,TGCGCCAGCAGCCAAGAAATTGGGGGGTGGGGCACTGAAGCTTTCTTT
TRBV5-1,TRBJ2-7,NA,TRBD2,CASSLAVLAGSYEQYF,TGCGCCAGCAGCTTGGCCGTGCTAGCGGGCTCCTACGAGCAGTACTTC
TRBV12-3/TRBV12-4,TRBJ1-4,few,TRBD1,CASSRPDRGIEKLFF,TGTGCCAGCAGTAGGCCGGACAGGGGTATTGAAAAACTGTTTTTT
TRBV12-3/TRBV12-4,TRBJ1-2,many,TRBD1,CASSWDREDGYTF,TGTGCCAGCAGTTGGGACAGGGAGGATGGCTACACCTTC
TRBV4-1,TRBJ2-7,NA,NA,CASSHPSDEQYF,TGCGCCAGCAGCCATCCAAGCGACGAGCAGTACTTC
TRBV2,TRBJ1-1,NA,NA,CASSDLGGGAFF,TGTGCCAGCAGTGACCTGGGGGGGGGAGCTTTCTTT
TRBV10-3,TRBJ2-3,NA,NA,CAISESAVAELVDTQYF,TGTGCCATCAGTGAGTCGGCGGTAGCGGAGTTGGTTGATACGCAGTATTTT
TRBV7-9,TRBJ2-7,few,TRBD1,CASSLVGRGLWEQYF,TGTGCCAGCAGCTTAGTAGGCAGGGGGCTTTGGGAGCAGTACTTC
TRBV7-9,TRBJ2-3,few,NA,CASRAGSDTQYF,TGTGCCAGCAGGGCCGGTTCGGATACGCAGTATTTT
TRBV7-9,TRBJ2-1,many,TRBD1,CASRGTGGVLAYNEQFF,TGTGCCAGCAGGGGGACAGGGGGCGTACTAGCCTACAATGAGCAGTTCTTC
TRBV29-1,TRBJ2-1,NA,TRBD2,CSVILAGEQFF,TGCAGCGTGATACTAGCGGGTGAGCAGTTCTTC
TRBV27,TRBJ2-3,NA,NA,CASSLLQYF,TGTGCCAGCAGTTTATTGCAGTATTTT
TRBV6-1,TRBJ2-1,NA,NA,CASSEIGDSYNEQFF,TGTGCCAGCAGTGAAATAGGGGACTCCTACAATGAGCAGTTCTTC
TRBV4-1,TRBJ2-7,few,NA,CASSQGPPLSEQYF,TGCGCCAGCAGCCAGGGCCCCCCCCTCTCCGAGCAGTACTTC
TRBV11-2,TRBJ2-1,many,NA,CASSLGTGEQFF,TGTGCCAGCAGCTTAGGGACGGGGGAGCAGTTCTTC
TRBV4-1,TRBJ2-1,NA,TRBD2,CASSHSVLAGGSYNEQFF,TGCGCCAGCAGCCATAGCGTGTTAGCGGGAGGCTCCTACAATGAGCAGTTCTTC
TRBV20-1,TRBJ2-1,NA,NA,CSASGTGWVAGDFEQFF,TGCAGTGCTAGTGGGACAGGGTGGGTAGCGGGAGATTTTGAGCAGTTCTTC
TRBV5-5,TRBJ2-1,few,TRBD1,CASSEWTGPSWGNEQFF,TGTGCCAGCAGCGAATGGACAGGGCCCTCGTGGGGCAATGAGCAGTTCTTC
TRBV29-1,TRBJ2-7,NA,NA,CSVEERGIAYEQYF,TGCAGCGTTGAAGAGAGGGGAATAGCCTACGAGCAGTACTTC
TRBV27,TRBJ2-3,NA,NA,CASSLSRVTDRQYF,TGTGCCAGCAGTTTATCGCGGGTCACAGATAGGCAGTATTTT
TRBV24-1,TRBJ2-5,NA,NA,CAAASWDEQETQYF,TGTGCCGCTGCCTCCTGGGACGAACAAGAGACCCAGTACTTC
TRBV4-1,TRBJ2-2,few,TRBD2,CASSQGFLAGVTGELFF,TGCGCCAGCAGCCAAGGTTTTCTAGCGGGAGTCACCGGGGAGCTGTTTTTT
TRBV6-1,TRBJ1-3,few,NA,CASSEGTAFGDTIYF,TGTGCCAGCAGTGAAGGGACAGCCTTCGGGGACACCATATATTTT
TRBV4-3,TRBJ2-1,many,TRBD2,CASSPSGDSYNEQFF,TGCGCCAGCAGCCCTAGCGGGGACTCCTACAATGAGCAGTTCTTC
TRBV29-1,TRBJ2-3,NA,TRBD1,CSVPGTGSTDTQYF,TGCAGCGTTCCCGGGACAGGCAGCACAGATACGCAGTATTTT
TRBV12-3/TRBV12-4,TRBJ2-7,few,NA,CASSLDGGTYEQYF,TGTGCCAGCAGTTTGGATGGGGGAACCTACGAGCAGTACTTC
TRBV27,TRBJ1-4,NA,NA,CASSLSGGLMNEKLFF,TGTGCCAGCAGTTTATCGGGGGGTCTAATGAATGAAAAACTGTTTTTT
TRBV4-3,TRBJ1-5,many,NA,CASSQGTGGNQPQHF,TGCGCCAGCAGCCAAGGCACCGGTGGCAATCAGCCCCAGCATTTT
TRBV7-3,TRBJ2-1,few,NA,CASSPSRRDNEQFF,TGTGCCAGCAGCCCATCTAGACGGGACAATGAGCAGTTCTTC
TRBV12-3/TRBV12-4,TRBJ2-5,few,NA,CASSVGPGETQYF,TGTGCCAGCAGTGTGGGGCCGGGGGAGACCCAGTACTTC
TRBV15,TRBJ2-1,NA,NA,CATSSQGGPSGYNEQFF,TGTGCCACCAGCAGCCAAGGGGGGCCTAGCGGTTACAATGAGCAGTTCTTC
TRBV29-1,TRBJ1-1,NA,TRBD1,CSVDVTGYTEAFF,TGCAGCGTTGATGTGACAGGGTACACTGAAGCTTTCTTT
TRBV20-1,TRBJ2-5,few,NA,CSAARPEETQYF,TGCAGTGCTGCTCGACCCGAGGAGACCCAGTACTTC
TRBV7-8,TRBJ2-1,many,NA,CASSLTNNEQFF,TGTGCCAGCAGCCTCACAAACAATGAGCAGTTCTTC
TRBV3-1,TRBJ2-7,NA,TRBD2,CASSHGSGVDEQYF,TGTGCCAGCAGCCATGGTAGCGGGGTCGACGAGCAGTACTTC